This TCR beta chain was identified in a study of T cell responses to AZD1222 COVID-19 vaccine. Germline CDR1 is MNHEY and CDR2 is SVGAGI. With 1 base removed from V and 11 bases from J, the gap between germline ends came to 8 bases. This CDR3 has 11 residues. Profiled with immunoSEQ multiplex PCR; TCRdb holds only in-frame clones, not every one. The top ten hold around 4.3% of the sample, which has 150,000 to 200,000 clones, 93% seen once. Remarks on this clone: The identical CDR3 is also encoded by other nucleotide sequences in the sample.

This sequence originates from an adult in good health. The chain joins TRBV6-5 to TRBJ1-1, with D perhaps matching TRBD1 (5 bases). Sequenced material: peripheral blood, taken on day 0 of AZD1222 vaccination. This CDR3 is CASSYLGEAFF. CDR3 bases: TGTGCCAGCAGTTACTTGGGGGAGGCTTTCTTT.